These T cell receptor beta chains were read from a single sample in a study of shared clonotypes between healthy human individuals. Assay: immunoSEQ multiplex PCR; the TCRdb copy retains only in-frame clones and omits some. In the table there are about 2.1 million clones, about 93% of which are singletons. The sample comprised naive CD8+ T cells from PBMCs. All receptors come from a man between 18 and 29 years old in good health. Some clones in this sample may be carry-over from other donors' samples. Both conserved end residues are part of each CDR3. The D gene is left open where the match is weak. Rows may omit the clone size; those that give it use once, few, many or a size class.

-	TRBV25-1	TRBJ2-5	-	TGTGCCAGCACTCCTGGCGGAGAGACCCAGTACTTC	CASTPGGETQYF
-	TRBV21-1	TRBJ1-1	-	TGTGCCAGCAGCACCGGACCATCCTACACTGAAGCTTTCTTT	CASSTGPSYTEAFF
-	TRBV27	TRBJ1-1	-	TGTGCCAGCAGTTTAGGGTCTCGGCCTCGTGAAGCTTTCTTT	CASSLGSRPREAFF
-	TRBV11-2	TRBJ2-3	-	TGTGCCAGCAGCCCCCAAAGCACAGATACGCAGTATTTT	CASSPQSTDTQYF
-	TRBV5-1	TRBJ2-6	-	TGCGCCAGCAGCTTGGACAGGAGCTCTGGGGCCAACGTCCTGACTTTC	CASSLDRSSGANVLTF
once	TRBV6-5	TRBJ2-2	-	TGTGCCAGCAGTTACTCGATGGAGACCGGGGAGCTGTTTTTT	CASSYSMETGELFF
-	TRBV11-2	TRBJ2-3	-	TGTGCCAGCTATAGGCGGGAATCCACAGATACGCAGTATTTT	CASYRRESTDTQYF
-	TRBV4-1	TRBJ2-7	-	TGCGCCAGCAGCCTCATAACGGGACTTCACACCTACGAGCAGTACTTC	CASSLITGLHTYEQYF
-	TRBV4-2	TRBJ2-7	TRBD2	TGTGCCAGCAGCCAAGGTCTAGCGGGTGGGCTGGCGAGTTACGAGCAGTACTTC	CASSQGLAGGLASYEQYF
-	TRBV6-5	TRBJ1-2	-	TGTGCCAGCAGTTACTCGATTGCGGGACACTATGGCTACACCTTC	CASSYSIAGHYGYTF
-	TRBV4-2	TRBJ2-7	-	TGTGCCAGCAGCCAAGATGGAGAGACAGAAGCCTACGAGCAGTACTTC	CASSQDGETEAYEQYF
once	TRBV6-5	TRBJ2-7	-	TGTGCCAGCAGTTACTCGACGGGCAGCGTTAACTACGAGCAGTACTTC	CASSYSTGSVNYEQYF
-	TRBV9	TRBJ2-7	TRBD2	TGTGCCAGCAGCCCTCACCTGGGGGGGACCCCCATTTCCTACGAGCAGTACTTC	CASSPHLGGTPISYEQYF
-	TRBV29-1	TRBJ2-2	TRBD1	TGCAGCGTTGAGTATATCGGACAGGGGAACACCGGGGAGCTGTTTTTT	CSVEYIGQGNTGELFF
-	TRBV10-1	TRBJ1-1	-	TGCGCCAGCAGGGAGAACGGGGCAAAAGCTTTCTTT	CASRENGAKAFF
-	TRBV4-1	TRBJ2-1	-	TGCGCCAGCAGCCCATGGGCGAGCGGAGGGGGTGGGGATGAGCAGTTCTTC	CASSPWASGGGGDEQFF
-	TRBV2	TRBJ2-7	-	TGTGCCAGCGGGGGATTAACTAGAGGCTACGAGCAGTACTTC	CASGGLTRGYEQYF
-	TRBV5-4	TRBJ2-5	-	TGTGCCAGCAGCTTGAGAGGAGGAATAGAGACCCAGTACTTC	CASSLRGGIETQYF
-	TRBV14	TRBJ2-7	TRBD1	TGTGCCAGCAGCCAGGACAGGGGTGTCCACGAGCAGTACTTC	CASSQDRGVHEQYF
-	TRBV20-1	TRBJ2-1	-	TGCAGTGCTAGAAGCGGTGAGCAGTTCTTC	CSARSGEQFF
-	TRBV11-3	TRBJ2-1	-	TGTGCCAGCAGCTTAGGAGTACAGACCACCTACAATGAGCAGTTCTTC	CASSLGVQTTYNEQFF
-	TRBV5-1	TRBJ2-3	TRBD2	TGCGCCAGCAGCTTGTACGGTAGCGGGAGTGGTGACACAGATACGCAGTATTTT	CASSLYGSGSGDTDTQYF
-	TRBV28	TRBJ1-3	-	TGTGCCAGCAGTCCTTGGGGGACTGGAAACACCATATATTTT	CASSPWGTGNTIYF
-	TRBV7-9	TRBJ1-1	-	TGTGCCAGCAGCTTTGGGGTGGTCACTGAAGCTTTCTTT	CASSFGVVTEAFF
-	TRBV11-2	TRBJ1-2	-	TGTGCCAGCAGCTTTCTCCCGGGGGCGGAGGGCTACACCTTC	CASSFLPGAEGYTF
-	TRBV19	TRBJ1-5	-	TGTGCCAGTAGCGCCGAAGGACGCCGGCATTTT	CASSAEGRRHF
-	TRBV19	TRBJ1-5	TRBD1	TGTGCCAGTAGTATCGGGACAGGGAATCAGCCCCAGCATTTT	CASSIGTGNQPQHF
-	TRBV11-3	TRBJ2-3	TRBD2	TGTGCCAGCAGCCCCGGTGTAGCGGGAGGGCCGGGCGCAGATACGCAGTATTTT	CASSPGVAGGPGADTQYF
-	TRBV7-9	TRBJ1-1	-	TGTGCCAGCAGCTCGGGAGCCAAAAGAGGGGTGAACACTGAAGCTTTCTTT	CASSSGAKRGVNTEAFF
-	TRBV30	TRBJ2-2	TRBD1	TGTGCCACTACAGGACAGGGGATCACCGGGGAGCTGTTTTTT	CATTGQGITGELFF
-	TRBV6-6	TRBJ2-7	-	TGTGCCAGCAGTCAACCGGGACTGCTCAGGGAGCAGTACTTC	CASSQPGLLREQYF
-	TRBV15	TRBJ2-1	TRBD2	TGTGCCACCAGCAGAGATCAAGGGAGGGCCAATGAGCAGTTCTTC	CATSRDQGRANEQFF
once	TRBV7-8	TRBJ2-5	TRBD2	TGTGCCAGCATTGAGTCCCTTTCAACTAGCGCGGGAGGGTCTCGGGAGACCCAGTACTTC	CASIESLSTSAGGSRETQYF
-	TRBV14	TRBJ2-7	TRBD2	TGTGCCAGCAGCCTCGGCGGGAGGGCACACGAGCAGTACTTC	CASSLGGRAHEQYF
-	TRBV4-1	TRBJ2-1	-	TGCGCCAGCAGCCAAGAAGGGCTATCCTACAATGAGCAGTTCTTC	CASSQEGLSYNEQFF
once	TRBV6-1	TRBJ1-1	-	TGTGCCAGCAGTCAGGTCCCGGTAGTTGAAGCTTTCTTT	CASSQVPVVEAFF
-	TRBV19	TRBJ1-1	-	TGTGCCAGTAGTATAGGCAGTTCGGGAGCTTTCTTT	CASSIGSSGAFF
-	TRBV2	TRBJ1-1	-	TGTGCCAGCAGTGAGGGGGCCGGTACTGAAGCTTTCTTT	CASSEGAGTEAFF
-	TRBV7-8	TRBJ1-5	TRBD1	TGTGCCAGCAGCTTAGAACAGGGGACCTATAGCAATCAGCCCCAGCATTTT	CASSLEQGTYSNQPQHF
-	TRBV6-4	TRBJ2-2	TRBD1	TGTGCCAGCAGTCCCGACAGGGGGCGAAGCGGGGAGCTGTTTTTT	CASSPDRGRSGELFF
once	TRBV6-5	TRBJ1-2	-	TGTGCCAGCACAGGCGGTAACTATGGCTACACCTTC	CASTGGNYGYTF
-	TRBV19	TRBJ2-5	-	TGTGCCAGTAGTATAGATACAGAAGAGACCCAGTACTTC	CASSIDTEETQYF
-	TRBV28	TRBJ2-5	-	TGTGCCAGCAGTTTAGTTGTTTGGGAGACCCAGTACTTC	CASSLVVWETQYF
-	TRBV7-8	TRBJ2-7	-	TGTGCCAGCAGCTTAGGACGCTTGACCGAGCAGTACTTC	CASSLGRLTEQYF
few	TRBV27	TRBJ1-1	-	TGTGCCAGCAGTTTATTTACGGGGCTCGGGACTGAAGCTTTCTTT	CASSLFTGLGTEAFF
-	TRBV29-1	TRBJ2-7	TRBD1	TGCAGCGCCCAGGGACAGGGGGCTTCCTACGAGCAGTACTTC	CSAQGQGASYEQYF
-	TRBV9	TRBJ1-1	-	TGTGCCAGCAGCGCCCACACCTCGAACACTGAAGCTTTCTTT	CASSAHTSNTEAFF
-	TRBV7-2	TRBJ1-1	-	TGTGCCAGCAGCTCATTTTCCACAGAGTTGAACACTGAAGCTTTCTTT	CASSSFSTELNTEAFF
-	TRBV28	TRBJ2-5	TRBD1	TGTGCCAGCAGTCAGGGACAGGGGGCTCGAGAGACCCAGTACTTC	CASSQGQGARETQYF
-	TRBV9	TRBJ2-1	TRBD2	TGTGCCAGCAGCGTAAAGGCTAGCGGAGCCACTAATGAGCAGTTCTTC	CASSVKASGATNEQFF
-	TRBV27	TRBJ1-2	TRBD1	TGTGCCAGCAGTAACCCTGGACAGGGCTATGGCTACACCTTC	CASSNPGQGYGYTF
-	TRBV9	TRBJ1-2	TRBD1	TGTGCCAGCAGCGGAACACAGGGGCACTATGGCTACACCTTC	CASSGTQGHYGYTF
-	TRBV10-3	TRBJ2-7	TRBD2	TGTGCCATCAGCAAGACTAGCGGGAGCTCCTACGAGCAGTACTTC	CAISKTSGSSYEQYF
-	TRBV7-9	TRBJ2-7	TRBD2	TGTGCCAGCAGCCAGCCCCGGAGGCTAGCGGGGGCCTCCTACGAGCAGTACTTC	CASSQPRRLAGASYEQYF
-	TRBV27	TRBJ1-1	-	TGTGCCAGCAGTTTGGACAGCGTAATCATGAACACTGAAGCTTTCTTT	CASSLDSVIMNTEAFF
-	TRBV7-7	TRBJ2-5	-	TGTGCCAGCAGCTTATTCGCTAGCCCCGAACGGGAGACCCAGTACTTC	CASSLFASPERETQYF
-	TRBV7-8	TRBJ1-2	-	TGTGCCAGCAGCTTAGTATTCCCGGGGGATGGCTACACCTTC	CASSLVFPGDGYTF
-	TRBV5-6	TRBJ2-5	-	TGTGCCAGCAGCCTCGACCGGGGCTCAGGGGAGACCCAGTACTTC	CASSLDRGSGETQYF
-	TRBV27	TRBJ1-2	-	TGTGCCAGCACTAAATACCCACAGGGACACTATGGCTACACCTTC	CASTKYPQGHYGYTF
-	TRBV2	TRBJ1-1	TRBD1	TGTGCCAGCAGGGGGACAGGGGGGACTGAAGCTTTCTTT	CASRGTGGTEAFF